In its sample, the clone carrying this T cell receptor beta chain was seen once. This entry comes from a study of blood T cell repertoires in COVID-19. For the study at large: Some COVID-19 samples were acute and others convalescent; all came from the United States, Italy and Spain. PBMCs, B-cell-depleted T cells, or T cells provided the cDNA or gDNA that made up the material.

Under the authors' procedure: Amplification from reference gene primers served as the basis for estimated nucleated cell counts. Sequencing was performed with immunoSEQ multiplex PCR; in TCRdb, only in-frame clones are kept and a portion is missing. For V, J and clone size, that table is used; D and trimming come from the DNA. This table has 55,000 to 70,000 clones, 60% to 85% appearing once. Unmatched junction bases numbered 17, after V lost 7 bases and J lost 2 bases. The germline CDR1 and CDR2 sequences are MDHEN and SYDVKM. CDR3 length: 18 amino acids. The clonotype was recovered from a human donor in a cohort sampled during active COVID-19. The V and J genes are TRBV28 and TRBJ2-3, with TRBD1 identical over 8 bases. Material for sequencing was peripheral blood. CDR3 sequence reads: CASTPGQVVVWTTDTQYF. The DNA of the CDR3 is TGTGCCAGCACCCCGGGACAGGTAGTAGTTTGGACCACAGATACGCAGTATTTT.